This TCR beta chain was found in a study of identical twins' blood T cells. This clonotype was detected a few times. Its antigen remains unknown. Both ends of each TCR cDNA library bore sample-specific barcodes. One entry per CDR3 protein results from TCRdb running MiXCR on the 5' RACE reads. The table records hundreds of thousands of distinct CDR3 sequences, under 30% of them present only once. The germline V gene has CDR1 MNHEY and CDR2 SVGAGI. J was trimmed by 3 bases and V by 2 bases; bases with no gene match: 2. CDR3 length: 16 amino acids. General study findings and limits: Shared CDR3 clonotype counts between two donors mainly tracked the product of their cloneset sizes, twins included. Twins shared more top CDR3 clonotypes than unrelated donors did.

The TCR sequence derives from a woman between 18 and 50 years old in good health. The sample taken for sequencing was PBMCs. The V call is TRBV6-5, the J call TRBJ2-1; 12 bases fit TRBD2. The CDR3 coding sequence is TGTGCCAGCAGTTACGGACTAGCGGGAATCTACAATGAGCAGTTCTTC. Protein: CASSYGLAGIYNEQFF.